These 17 T cell receptor beta chains came from one sample sequenced in a study of beta chain features in type 1 diabetes. Expressed TCRB transcripts were sequenced, since all the RNA that had been isolated was reverse transcribed. TCRdb keeps only in-frame clones here, not all; method: immunoSEQ multiplex PCR. Here the sample spans 350,000 to 400,000 clones, roughly 15% being singletons. Sequenced sample: naive CD4+ T cells from blood. The receptor source for this set is a woman younger than 35 in good health.

J is TRBJ2-7 and V is TRBV27; D unresolved. CDR1 is MNHEY, CDR2 SMNVEV, per germline (reference sequence). Trimming cost V 9 bases and J 6 bases, with 6 bases left between them. The CDR3 covers 9 residues. CDR3 protein: CARPGEQYF. In DNA, the CDR3 is TGTGCCAGGCCGGGCGAGCAGTACTTC.

The table lists this clone with a few counts. The gene calls are TRBV11-1 and TRBJ2-7; weak D call: TRBD2 (5 bases). Germline CDR1 reads SGHAT; CDR2 reads FQDESV (reference sequence). The V end lost 5 bases, the J end lost 4 bases, and 15 bases lay between the germline ends. The CDR3 extends over 14 amino acids. CDR3 in amino acids: CASSPINGVYEQYF. CDR3 nucleotides: TGTGCCAGCAGCCCAATTAACGGGGTATACGAGCAGTACTTC. The full variable domain, in which reference TRBV11-1 and TRBJ2-7 provide the parts outside the CDR3, is EAEVAQSPRYKITEKSQAVAFWCDPISGHATLYWYRQILGQGPELLVQFQDESVVDDSQLPKDRFSAERLKGVDSTLKIQPAELGDSAMYLCASSPINGVYEQYFGPGTRLTVT.

This clone was seen a handful of times. J is TRBJ2-5 and V is TRBV6-5; TRBD1 aligns across 10 bases. The CDR3 is 15 amino acids. The V gene end was trimmed by 6 bases and the J gene end by 5 bases; junction bases not matched to a gene: 9. Germline V gives CDR1 MNHEY, CDR2 SVGAGI. This CDR3 is CASSRIRTGGETQYF. CDR3 DNA sequence: TGTGCCAGCAGCCGGATAAGGACAGGGGGTGAGACCCAGTACTTC.

The J gene is TRBJ1-5, the V gene TRBV29-1; D not resolved. The CDR3 sequence is 13 residues long. The V end lost 1 base, the J end lost 0 bases, and 4 bases lay between the germline ends. Germline V gives CDR1 SQVTM, CDR2 ANQGSEA. CDR3: CSVEVHSNQPQHF. The CDR3 region has the DNA TGCAGCGTTGAAGTCCATAGCAATCAGCCCCAGCATTTT. The whole variable domain, remainder taken from reference TRBV29-1 and TRBJ1-5, is SAVISQKPSRDICQRGTSLTIQCQVDSQVTMMFWYRQQPGQSLTLIATANQGSEATYESGFVIDKFPISRPNLTFSTLTVSNMSPEDSSIYLCSVEVHSNQPQHFGDGTRLSIL.

This clone was detected only a few times. The V gene is TRBV30, the J gene TRBJ2-1; 9 nucleotides agree with TRBD1. Germline CDR1 is GTSNPN and CDR2 is SVGIG (reference sequence). This CDR3 is built from 15 residues. After removal of 3 bases from V and 6 bases from J, the junction contained 9 bases not matched to a gene. The CDR3 DNA sequence: TGTGCCTGGAGGGCCCGGGACAGGGCTTCCAATGAGCAGTTCTTC. Protein sequence: CAWRARDRASNEQFF.

V is TRBV23-1 and J is TRBJ1-4, with D maybe TRBD1 (6 bases). TRBV23-1 is recorded as an ORF, its role being uncertain. V lost 6 bases and J lost 0, with 8 bases in between. This CDR3 comprises 14 residues. The CDR3 nucleotides are TGCGCCAGCAGGGGACAAGCAACTAATGAAAAACTGTTTTTT. Its protein is CASRGQATNEKLFF.

The chain carries TRBV9 and TRBJ1-1, with 8 bases aligning to TRBD1. V lost 4 bases to trimming and J lost 7 bases; unmatched junction nucleotides: 9. This CDR3 comprises 14 residues. Looked up from germline, CDR1 is SGDLS and CDR2 is YYNGEE. CDR3 loop: CASSFSDREFEAFF. CDR3 nucleotides: TGTGCCAGCAGCTTTTCGGACAGGGAGTTTGAAGCTTTCTTT.

CDR3 residues: CASRRQGRGGYTF. CDR3 bases: TGTGCCAGCAGGAGGCAGGGTAGGGGTGGCTACACCTTC. The V call is TRBV2, the J call TRBJ1-2, with D maybe TRBD1 (5 bases). This CDR3 spans 13 amino acids. CDR1 and CDR2 from the germline V gene are SNHLY and FYNNEI. Trimming removed 6 bases at V and 7 bases at J, with 15 bases between.

The rearrangement uses TRBV19 and TRBJ2-7; unclear D gene. The V gene lost 3 bases and the J gene lost 3 bases, with 9 bases spanning the gap. Germline assignment: CDR1 LNHDA and CDR2 SQIVND (reference sequence). The CDR3 runs to 13 residues. The CDR3 region has the DNA TGTGCCAGTAGTATCGGCGGCCACTACGAGCAGTACTTC. Translation: CASSIGGHYEQYF.

A few counts support this clone. The rearrangement uses TRBV11-2 and TRBJ1-1; no clear D gene. Germline V gives CDR1 SGHAT, CDR2 FQNNGV. The CDR3 has 15 residues. Trimming took 4 bases from V and 4 from J, leaving 16 bases between them. The CDR3 loop is CASSSRSSFATEAFF. DNA of the CDR3: TGTGCCAGCAGCTCCCGGAGCAGTTTCGCCACTGAAGCTTTCTTT.

This chain uses TRBV7-2 with TRBJ2-5; 11 bases agree with TRBD2. CDR1 is SGHTA and CDR2 is FQGNSA in the germline V gene. The CDR3 sequence is 16 residues long. V was clipped by 6 bases and J by 5 bases; unmatched bases: 11. The CDR3 spells CASRSAPGLAAETQYF. The CDR3 DNA follows: TGTGCCAGCAGATCCGCCCCGGGACTAGCGGCGGAGACCCAGTACTTC.

This clone was detected a few times. The rearrangement uses TRBV19 and TRBJ2-6, with 7 positions matching TRBD1. The CDR3 is 18 amino acids. The V gene end was trimmed by 4 bases and the J gene end by 4 bases; junction bases not matched to a gene: 13. Germline loops: CDR1 LNHDA, CDR2 SQIVND (reference sequence). DNA for the CDR3: TGTGCCAGTAGTACTAGGCGGGCAGGGGGTCTCGGGGCCAACGTCCTGACTTTC. Protein sequence: CASSTRRAGGLGANVLTF.

The J gene is TRBJ2-1, the V gene TRBV28, with 10 bases identical to TRBD2. The CDR3 runs to 14 residues. Germline-derived CDR1 and CDR2 are MDHEN and SYDVKM. The V segment lost 6 bases and the J segment 4 bases; nucleotides outside the gene matches: 3. CDR3 DNA: TGTGCCAGCAGAACTAGCGGGGATTACAATGAGCAGTTCTTC. This translates into CASRTSGDYNEQFF.

The chain joins TRBV2 to TRBJ1-2, with TRBD1 identical over 8 bases. CDR1 SNHLY and CDR2 FYNNEI come from the germline V gene. The CDR3 extends over 12 amino acids. V lost 11 bases to trimming and J lost 7 bases; unmatched junction nucleotides: 9. CDR3 region: CASDREKGGYTF. CDR3 nucleotide sequence: TGTGCCTCGGACAGGGAGAAGGGTGGCTACACCTTC.

The chain links TRBV29-1 to TRBJ2-3; TRBD2 is a possible D gene (6 bases). V was clipped by 2 bases and J by 5 bases, with 20 bases between them. From germline, CDR1 is SQVTM and CDR2 ANQGSEA. This CDR3 has 16 amino acids. CDR3 sequence: CSVESVPPEGVDTQYF. As DNA, the CDR3 is TGCAGCGTTGAATCGGTACCCCCGGAGGGCGTAGATACGCAGTATTTT.

The CDR3: CATSTRLAGVETQYF. The CDR3 DNA follows: TGTGCCACCAGCACGAGACTAGCGGGAGTAGAGACCCAGTACTTC. The rearrangement joins TRBV15 to TRBJ2-5, with 12 bases identical to TRBD2. The V gene end was trimmed by 4 bases and the J gene end by 4 bases; junction bases not matched to a gene: 4. This CDR3 is built from 15 residues. The V gene's germline CDR1 is LNHNV and CDR2 YYDKDF (reference sequence).

As concerns this clone: Other nucleotide sequences from this sample produce the same CDR3. The rearrangement uses TRBV7-9 and TRBJ2-5; D uncertain. CDR1 is SEHNR and CDR2 is FQNEAQ in the germline V gene (reference sequence). CDR3 length: 12 residues. V lost 2 bases and J 3 bases, leaving 4 bases between the germline ends. As DNA, the CDR3 is TGTGCCAGCAGCTTATCTGAAGAGACCCAGTACTTC. Translation gives CASSLSEETQYF.